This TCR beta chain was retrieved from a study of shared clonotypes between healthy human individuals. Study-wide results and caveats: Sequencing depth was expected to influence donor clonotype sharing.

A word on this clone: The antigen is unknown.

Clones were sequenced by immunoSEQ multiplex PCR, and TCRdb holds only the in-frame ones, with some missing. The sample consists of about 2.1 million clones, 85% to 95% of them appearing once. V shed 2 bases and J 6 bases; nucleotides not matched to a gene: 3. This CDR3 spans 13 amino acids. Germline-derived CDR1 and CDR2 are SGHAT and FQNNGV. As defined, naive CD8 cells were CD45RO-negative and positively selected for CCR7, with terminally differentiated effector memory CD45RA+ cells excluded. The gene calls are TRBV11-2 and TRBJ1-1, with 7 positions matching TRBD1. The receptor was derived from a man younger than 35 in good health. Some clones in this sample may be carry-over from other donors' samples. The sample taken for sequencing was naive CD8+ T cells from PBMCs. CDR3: CASSLYGTAEAFF. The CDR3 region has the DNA TGTGCCAGCAGCTTATATGGGACAGCTGAAGCTTTCTTT.